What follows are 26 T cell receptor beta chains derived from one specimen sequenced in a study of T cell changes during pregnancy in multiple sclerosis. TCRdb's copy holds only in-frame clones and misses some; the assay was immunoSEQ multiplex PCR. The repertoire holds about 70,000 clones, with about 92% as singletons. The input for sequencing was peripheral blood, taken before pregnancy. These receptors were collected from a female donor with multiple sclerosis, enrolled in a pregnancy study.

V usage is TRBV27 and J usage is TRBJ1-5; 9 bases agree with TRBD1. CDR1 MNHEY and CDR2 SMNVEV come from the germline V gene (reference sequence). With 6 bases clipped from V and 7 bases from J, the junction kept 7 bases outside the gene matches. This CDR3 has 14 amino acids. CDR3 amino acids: CASRVGTGNQPQHF. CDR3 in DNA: TGTGCCAGCAGAGTTGGGACAGGGAACCAGCCCCAGCATTTT.

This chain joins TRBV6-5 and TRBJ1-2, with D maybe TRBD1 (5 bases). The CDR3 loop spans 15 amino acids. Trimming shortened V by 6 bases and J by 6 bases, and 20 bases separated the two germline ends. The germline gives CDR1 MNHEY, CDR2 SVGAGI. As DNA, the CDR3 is TGTGCCAGCAGGATCCGGACATCCCAACGGGATGGCTACACCTTC. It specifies CASRIRTSQRDGYTF.

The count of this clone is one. The DNA for the CDR3 is TGTGCCAGCAGTGTGGGCTTATACGAGCAGTACTTC. It specifies CASSVGLYEQYF. The chain has TRBV2 and TRBJ2-5; D not certain. TRBJ2-7 matches the DNA end more closely, so the J call is doubtful. Germline CDR1 reads SNHLY; CDR2 reads FYNNEI. This CDR3 contains 12 residues.

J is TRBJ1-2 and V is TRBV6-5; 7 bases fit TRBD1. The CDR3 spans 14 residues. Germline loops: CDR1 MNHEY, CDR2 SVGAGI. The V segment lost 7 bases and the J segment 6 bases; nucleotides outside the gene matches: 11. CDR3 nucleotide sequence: TGTGCCAGCAAGGACAGGCTGGGGTCTAATGGCTACACCTTC. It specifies CASKDRLGSNGYTF.

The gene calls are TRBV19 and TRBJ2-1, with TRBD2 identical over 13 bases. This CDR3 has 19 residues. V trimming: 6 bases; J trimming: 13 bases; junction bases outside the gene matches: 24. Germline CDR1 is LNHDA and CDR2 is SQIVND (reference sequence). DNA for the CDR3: TGTGCCAGTAGCACGCCCGGGACTAGCGGGGTTCTCCCCCAGTCGGAACAGTTCTTC. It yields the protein CASSTPGTSGVLPQSEQFF.

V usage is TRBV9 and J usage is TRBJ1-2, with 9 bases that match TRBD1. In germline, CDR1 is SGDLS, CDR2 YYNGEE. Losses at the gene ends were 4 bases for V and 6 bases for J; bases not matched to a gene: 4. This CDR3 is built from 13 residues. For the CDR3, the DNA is TGTGCCAGCAGCATGGGACAGGGAAATGGCTACACCTTC. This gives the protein CASSMGQGNGYTF. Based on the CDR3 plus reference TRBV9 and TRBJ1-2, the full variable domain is DSGVTQTPKHLITATGQRVTLRCSPRSGDLSVYWYQQSLDQGLQFLIQYYNGEERAKGNILERFSAQQFPDLHSELNLSSLELGDSALYFCASSMGQGNGYTFGSGTRLTVV.

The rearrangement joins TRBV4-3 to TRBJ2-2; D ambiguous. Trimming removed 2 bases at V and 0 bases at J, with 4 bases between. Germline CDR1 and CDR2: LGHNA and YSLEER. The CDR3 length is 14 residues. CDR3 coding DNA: TGCGCCAGCAGCCAACTAACGAACACCGGGGAGCTGTTTTTT. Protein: CASSQLTNTGELFF.

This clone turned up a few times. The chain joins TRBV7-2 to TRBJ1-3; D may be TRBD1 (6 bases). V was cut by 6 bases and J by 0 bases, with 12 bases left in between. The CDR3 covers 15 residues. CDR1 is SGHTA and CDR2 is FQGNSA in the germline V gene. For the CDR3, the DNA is TGTGCCAGCAGTCCCCACAGGGACTCTGGAAACACCATATATTTT. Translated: CASSPHRDSGNTIYF.

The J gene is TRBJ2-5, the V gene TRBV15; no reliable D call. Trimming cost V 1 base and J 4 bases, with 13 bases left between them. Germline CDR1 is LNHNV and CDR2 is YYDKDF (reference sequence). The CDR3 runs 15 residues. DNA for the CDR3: TGTGCCACCAGCAGAGTTGGAGCCTCGGTAGAGACCCAGTACTTC. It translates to CATSRVGASVETQYF.

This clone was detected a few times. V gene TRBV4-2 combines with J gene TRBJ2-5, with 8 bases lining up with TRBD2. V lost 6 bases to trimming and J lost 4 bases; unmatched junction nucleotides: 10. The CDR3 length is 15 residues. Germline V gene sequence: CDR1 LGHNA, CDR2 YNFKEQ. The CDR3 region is CASRSGSSMIETQYF. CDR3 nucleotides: TGTGCCAGCAGAAGCGGGAGTTCGATGATAGAGACCCAGTACTTC.

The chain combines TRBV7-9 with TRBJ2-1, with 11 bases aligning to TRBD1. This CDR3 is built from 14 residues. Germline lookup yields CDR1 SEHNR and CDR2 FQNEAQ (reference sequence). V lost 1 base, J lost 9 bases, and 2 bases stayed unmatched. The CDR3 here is CASSLGTGGLEQFF. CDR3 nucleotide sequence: TGTGCCAGCAGCTTAGGGACAGGGGGCCTTGAGCAGTTCTTC. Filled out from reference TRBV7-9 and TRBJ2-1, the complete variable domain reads DTGVSQNPRHKITKRGQNVTFRCDPISEHNRLYWYRQTLGQGPEFLTYFQNEAQLEKSRLLSDRFSAERPKGSFSTLEIQRTEQGDSAMYLCASSLGTGGLEQFFGPGTRLTVL.

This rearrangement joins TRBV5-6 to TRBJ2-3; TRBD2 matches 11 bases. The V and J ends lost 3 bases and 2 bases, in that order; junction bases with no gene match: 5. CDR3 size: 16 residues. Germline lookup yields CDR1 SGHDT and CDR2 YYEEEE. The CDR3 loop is CASSWILAGDTDTQYF. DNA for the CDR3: TGTGCCAGCAGCTGGATACTAGCGGGAGACACAGATACGCAGTATTTT.

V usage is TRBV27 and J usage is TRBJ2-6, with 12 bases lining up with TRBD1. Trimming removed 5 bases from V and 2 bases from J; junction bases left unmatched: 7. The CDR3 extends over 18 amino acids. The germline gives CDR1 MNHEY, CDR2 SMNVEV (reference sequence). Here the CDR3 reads CASSPLGTGGAGANVLTF. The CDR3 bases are TGTGCCAGCAGTCCCCTCGGGACAGGGGGCGCTGGGGCCAACGTCCTGACTTTC.

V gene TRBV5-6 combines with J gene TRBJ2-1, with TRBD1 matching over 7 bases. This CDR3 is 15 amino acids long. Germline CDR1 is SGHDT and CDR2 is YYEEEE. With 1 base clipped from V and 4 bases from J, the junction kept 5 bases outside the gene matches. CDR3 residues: CASSLFAGGYNEQFF. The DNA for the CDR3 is TGTGCCAGCAGCTTGTTCGCAGGGGGTTACAATGAGCAGTTCTTC.

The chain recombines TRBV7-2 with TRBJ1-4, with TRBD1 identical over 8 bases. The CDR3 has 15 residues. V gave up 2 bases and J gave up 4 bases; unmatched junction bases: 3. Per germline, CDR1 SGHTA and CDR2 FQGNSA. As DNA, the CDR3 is TGTGCCAGCAGCTTACTGGACAGGGTTAATGAAAAACTGTTTTTT. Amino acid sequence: CASSLLDRVNEKLFF.

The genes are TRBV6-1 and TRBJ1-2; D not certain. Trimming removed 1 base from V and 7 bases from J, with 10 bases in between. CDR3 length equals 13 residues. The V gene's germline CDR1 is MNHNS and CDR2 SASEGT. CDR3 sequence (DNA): TGTGCCAGCAGTGAAGGAGGGATGCGTGGCTACACCTTC. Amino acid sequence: CASSEGGMRGYTF.

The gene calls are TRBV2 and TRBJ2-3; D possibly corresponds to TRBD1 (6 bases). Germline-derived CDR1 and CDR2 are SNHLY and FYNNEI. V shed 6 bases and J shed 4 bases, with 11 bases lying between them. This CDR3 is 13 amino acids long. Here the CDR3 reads CASSPGTPDTQYF. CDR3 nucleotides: TGTGCCAGCAGCCCCGGGACACCAGATACGCAGTATTTT.

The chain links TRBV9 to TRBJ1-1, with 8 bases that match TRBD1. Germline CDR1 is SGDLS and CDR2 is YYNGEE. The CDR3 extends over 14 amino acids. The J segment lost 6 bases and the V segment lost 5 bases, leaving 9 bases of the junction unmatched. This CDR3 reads CASSQLDRASEAFF. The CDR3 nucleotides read TGTGCCAGCAGTCAATTGGACAGGGCGTCTGAAGCTTTCTTT.

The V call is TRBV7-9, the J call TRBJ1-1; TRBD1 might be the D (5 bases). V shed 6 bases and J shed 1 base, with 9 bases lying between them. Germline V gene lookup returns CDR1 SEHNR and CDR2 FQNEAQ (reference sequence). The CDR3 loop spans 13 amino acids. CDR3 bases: TGTGCCAGCAGTTGGACATCGAACACTGAAGCTTTCTTT. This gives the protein CASSWTSNTEAFF.

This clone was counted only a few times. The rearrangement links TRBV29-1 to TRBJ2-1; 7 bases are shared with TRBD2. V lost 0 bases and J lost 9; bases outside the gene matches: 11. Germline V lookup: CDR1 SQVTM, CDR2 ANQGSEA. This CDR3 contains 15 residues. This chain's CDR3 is CSVEESWTSSREQFF. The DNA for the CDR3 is TGCAGCGTTGAAGAATCCTGGACTAGTTCTCGTGAGCAGTTCTTC.

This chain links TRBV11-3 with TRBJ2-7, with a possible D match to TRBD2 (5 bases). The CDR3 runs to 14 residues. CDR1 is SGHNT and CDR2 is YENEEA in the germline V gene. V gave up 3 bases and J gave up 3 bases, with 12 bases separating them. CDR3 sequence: CASSFRIANYEQYF. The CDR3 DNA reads TGTGCCAGCAGCTTTAGGATAGCGAACTACGAGCAGTACTTC.

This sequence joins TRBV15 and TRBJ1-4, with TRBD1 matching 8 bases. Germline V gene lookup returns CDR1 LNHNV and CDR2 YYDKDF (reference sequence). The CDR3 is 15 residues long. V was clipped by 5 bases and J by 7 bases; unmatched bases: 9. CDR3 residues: CATSHSTGASEKLFF. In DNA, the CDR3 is TGTGCCACCAGCCATTCGACAGGGGCGAGTGAAAAACTGTTTTTT.

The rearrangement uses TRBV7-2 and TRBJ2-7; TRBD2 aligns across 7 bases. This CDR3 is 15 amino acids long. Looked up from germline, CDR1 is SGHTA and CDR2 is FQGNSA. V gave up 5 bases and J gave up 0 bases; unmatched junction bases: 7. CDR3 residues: CASSHLAVSSYEQYF. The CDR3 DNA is TGTGCCAGCAGCCATCTAGCGGTAAGCTCCTACGAGCAGTACTTC. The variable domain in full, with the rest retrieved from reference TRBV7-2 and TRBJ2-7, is GAGVSQSPSNKVTEKGKDVELRCDPISGHTALYWYRQSLGQGLEFLIYFQGNSAPDKSGLPSDRFSAERTGGSVSTLTIQRTQQEDSAVYLCASSHLAVSSYEQYFGPGTRLTVT.

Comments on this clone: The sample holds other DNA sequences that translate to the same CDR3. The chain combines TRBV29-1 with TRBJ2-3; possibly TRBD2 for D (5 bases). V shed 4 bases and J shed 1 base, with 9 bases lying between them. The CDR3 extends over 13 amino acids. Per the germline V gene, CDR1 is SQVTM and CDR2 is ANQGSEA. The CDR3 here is CSVGFGGTDTQYF. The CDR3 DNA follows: TGCAGCGTTGGATTCGGGGGCACAGATACGCAGTATTTT.

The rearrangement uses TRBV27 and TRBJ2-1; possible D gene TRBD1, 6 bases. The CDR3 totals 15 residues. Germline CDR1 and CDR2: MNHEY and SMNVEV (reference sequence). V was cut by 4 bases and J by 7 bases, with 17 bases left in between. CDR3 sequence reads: CASSSGLTTGNEQFF. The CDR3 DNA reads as TGTGCCAGCAGTTCGGGTTTAACGACAGGTAATGAGCAGTTCTTC.

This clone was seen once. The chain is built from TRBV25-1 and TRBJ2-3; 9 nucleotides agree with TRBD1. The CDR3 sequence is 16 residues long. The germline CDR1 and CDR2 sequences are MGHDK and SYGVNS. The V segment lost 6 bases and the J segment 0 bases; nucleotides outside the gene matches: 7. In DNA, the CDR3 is TGTGCCAGCAGGAACGACAGGGGGATTAGCACAGATACGCAGTATTTT. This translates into CASRNDRGISTDTQYF.